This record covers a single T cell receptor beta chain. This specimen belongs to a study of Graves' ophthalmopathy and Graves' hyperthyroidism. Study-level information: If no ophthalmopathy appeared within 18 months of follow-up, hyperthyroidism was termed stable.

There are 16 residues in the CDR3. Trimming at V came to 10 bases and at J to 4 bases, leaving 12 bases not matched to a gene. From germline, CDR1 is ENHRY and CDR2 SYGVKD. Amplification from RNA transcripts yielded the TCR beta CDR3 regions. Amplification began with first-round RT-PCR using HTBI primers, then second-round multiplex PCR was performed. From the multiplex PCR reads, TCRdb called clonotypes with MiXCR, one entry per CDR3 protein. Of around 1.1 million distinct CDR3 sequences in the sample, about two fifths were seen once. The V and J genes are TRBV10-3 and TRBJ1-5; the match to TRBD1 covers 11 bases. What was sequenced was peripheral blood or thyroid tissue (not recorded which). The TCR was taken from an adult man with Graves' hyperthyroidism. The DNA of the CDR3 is TGTGCCAGCACCGGACAGGGGGCTCGGGGAAATCAGCCCCAGCATTTT. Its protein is CASTGQGARGNQPQHF.